This TCR beta chain appears in the sequencing data of a study of cytomegalovirus exposure and HLA in healthy donors. Across the whole study: In an earlier analysis, 95 million to 130 million unique TCR beta sequences were found from approximately 190 million T cells.

PCR was performed using 60 Vbeta and 13 Jbeta primers. The method was immunoSEQ multiplex PCR; TCRdb's version includes in-frame clones alone and lacks a portion of them. The ten top clones account for less than 3%, within a sample of more than 95,000 clones. Germline V gene data show CDR1 as SGHRS and CDR2 as YFSETQ. There are 15 residues in the CDR3. Unmatched junction bases numbered 8, after V lost 2 bases and J lost 9 bases. About this clone itself: No antigen is known for it.

Study-level points and caveats: A missense DCLRE1C variant was associated with V- and J-gene trimming of TCR beta chains in a later analysis, and an independent cohort replicated the association. TCR sequences were mostly rare, though some public TCRs occurred in many donors. The study flagged about 160 TCR beta chains as cytomegalovirus-associated.

This receptor was obtained from a man aged 30 to 45 in good health and CMV-seronegative. The sample consisted of PBMCs. This chain connects TRBV5-1 to TRBJ2-1, with 10 bases that match TRBD2. CDR3 DNA sequence: TGCGCCAGCAGCTTAAATCTAGCGGGAGACGGTGAGCAGTTCTTC. This codes for CASSLNLAGDGEQFF.